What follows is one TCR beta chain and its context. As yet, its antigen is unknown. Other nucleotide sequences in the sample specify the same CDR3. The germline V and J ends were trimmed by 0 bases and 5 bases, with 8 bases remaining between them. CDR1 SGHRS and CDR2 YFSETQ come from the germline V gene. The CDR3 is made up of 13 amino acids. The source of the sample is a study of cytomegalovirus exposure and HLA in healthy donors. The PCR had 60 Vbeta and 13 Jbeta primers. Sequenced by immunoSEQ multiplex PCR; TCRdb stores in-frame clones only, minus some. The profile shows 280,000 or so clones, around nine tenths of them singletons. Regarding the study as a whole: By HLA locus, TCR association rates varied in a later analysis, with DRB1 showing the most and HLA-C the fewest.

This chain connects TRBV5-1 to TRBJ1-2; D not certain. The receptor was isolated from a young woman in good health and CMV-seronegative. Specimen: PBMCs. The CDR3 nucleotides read TGCGCCAGCAGCTTGGAGGAGGGTTATGGCTACACCTTC. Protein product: CASSLEEGYGYTF.